Included here is one T cell receptor (beta chain) sequence, with context. The V gene lost 8 bases and the J gene lost 1 base, with 11 bases spanning the gap. CDR1 is MNHEY, CDR2 SVGAGI, per germline. This CDR3 region has 14 residues. This specimen belongs to a study of blood T cell repertoires in COVID-19. About the study: Spain, Italy and the United States supplied samples that represented acute and convalescent COVID-19. T cells, B-cell-depleted T cells, or PBMCs provided the cDNA or gDNA that served as material.

Per the original methods: Counts of nucleated cells, estimated from reference gene primer amplification, were obtained. This table comes from immunoSEQ multiplex PCR, and its TCRdb copy is limited to in-frame clones, with some not included. V and J calls and clone size come straight from that table; D and trimming were deduced from the DNA. The data contain 150,000 or so clones, 70% to 80% of them singletons. The V and J genes are TRBV6-5 and TRBJ2-2; maybe TRBD2 (6 bases). The clonotype comes from a woman between 45 and 60 years old with active or convalescent COVID-19. Sequenced material: peripheral blood. In nucleotides, the CDR3 is TGTGCCAGCCGCGGGATGCTGAACACCGGGGAGCTGTTTTTT. Translation: CASRGMLNTGELFF.